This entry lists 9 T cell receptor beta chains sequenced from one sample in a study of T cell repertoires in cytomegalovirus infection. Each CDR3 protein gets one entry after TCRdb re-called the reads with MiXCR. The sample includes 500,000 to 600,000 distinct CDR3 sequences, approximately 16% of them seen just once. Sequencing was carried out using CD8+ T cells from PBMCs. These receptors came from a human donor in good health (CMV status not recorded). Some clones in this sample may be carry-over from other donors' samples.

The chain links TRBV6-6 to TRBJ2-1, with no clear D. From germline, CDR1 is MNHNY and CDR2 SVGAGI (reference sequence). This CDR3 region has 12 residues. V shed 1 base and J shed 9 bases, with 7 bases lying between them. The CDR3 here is CASSYFDGEQFF. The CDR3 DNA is TGTGCCAGCAGTTACTTCGACGGTGAGCAGTTCTTC.

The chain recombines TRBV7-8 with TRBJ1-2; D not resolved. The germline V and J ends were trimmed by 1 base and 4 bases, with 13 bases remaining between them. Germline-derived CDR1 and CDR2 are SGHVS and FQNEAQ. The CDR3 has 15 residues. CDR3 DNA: TGTGCCAGCAGCTTAGACCGGGGATCCCCCTATGGCTACACCTTC. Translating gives CASSLDRGSPYGYTF. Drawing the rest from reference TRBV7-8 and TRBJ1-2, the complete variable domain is GAGVSQSPRYKVAKRGQDVALRCDPISGHVSLFWYQQALGQGPEFLTYFQNEAQLDKSGLPSDRFFAERPEGSVSTLKIQRTQQEDSAVYLCASSLDRGSPYGYTFGSGTRLTVV.

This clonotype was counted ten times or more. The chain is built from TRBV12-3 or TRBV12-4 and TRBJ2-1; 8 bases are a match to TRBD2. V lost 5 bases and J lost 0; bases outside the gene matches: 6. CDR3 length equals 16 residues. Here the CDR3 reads CASSLRLASSYNEQFF. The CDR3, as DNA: TGTGCCAGCAGTCTCCGACTAGCGTCCTCCTACAATGAGCAGTTCTTC.

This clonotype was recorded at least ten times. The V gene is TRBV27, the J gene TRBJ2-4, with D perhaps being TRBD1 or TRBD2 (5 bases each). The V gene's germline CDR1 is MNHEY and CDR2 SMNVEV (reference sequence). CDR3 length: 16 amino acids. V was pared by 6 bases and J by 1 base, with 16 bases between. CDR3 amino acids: CASSRRGDGAKNIQYF. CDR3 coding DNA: TGTGCCAGCAGCCGTAGAGGGGATGGTGCCAAAAACATTCAGTACTTC.

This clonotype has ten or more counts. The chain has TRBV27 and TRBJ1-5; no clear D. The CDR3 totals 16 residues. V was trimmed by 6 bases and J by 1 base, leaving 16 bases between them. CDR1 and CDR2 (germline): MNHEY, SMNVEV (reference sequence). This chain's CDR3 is CASSSSWGTSNQPQHF. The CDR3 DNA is TGTGCCAGCAGCTCCTCTTGGGGTACGAGCAATCAGCCCCAGCATTTT.

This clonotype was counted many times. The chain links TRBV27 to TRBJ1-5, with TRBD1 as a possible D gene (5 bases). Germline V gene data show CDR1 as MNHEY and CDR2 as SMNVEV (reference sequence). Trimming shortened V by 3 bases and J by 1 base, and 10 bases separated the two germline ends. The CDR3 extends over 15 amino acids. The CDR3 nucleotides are TGTGCCAGCAGTTTTCAGGGAAGGAGCAATCAGCCCCAGCATTTT. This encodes CASSFQGRSNQPQHF.

Here the CDR3 reads CASSGQGARTEAFF. In DNA, the CDR3 is TGTGCCAGCAGCGGACAGGGGGCTCGCACTGAAGCTTTCTTT. V gene TRBV13 combines with J gene TRBJ1-1, with 11 bases matching TRBD1. V shed 5 bases, J shed 4 bases, and the junction held 3 bases outside the gene matches. Germline-derived CDR1 and CDR2 are PRHDT and FYEKMQ (reference sequence). The CDR3 is 14 amino acids.

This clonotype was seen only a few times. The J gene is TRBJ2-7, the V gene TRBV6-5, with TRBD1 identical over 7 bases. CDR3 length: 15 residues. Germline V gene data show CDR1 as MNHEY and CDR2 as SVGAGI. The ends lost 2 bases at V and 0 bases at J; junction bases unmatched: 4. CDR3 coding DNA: TGTGCCAGCAGTTACGGGACAGATGGCTCCTACGAGCAGTACTTC. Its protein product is CASSYGTDGSYEQYF.

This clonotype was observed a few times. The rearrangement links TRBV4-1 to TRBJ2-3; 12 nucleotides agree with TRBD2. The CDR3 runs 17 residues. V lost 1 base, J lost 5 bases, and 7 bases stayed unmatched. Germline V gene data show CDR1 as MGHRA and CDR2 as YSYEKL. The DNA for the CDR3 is TGCGCCAGCAGCCAAGTGCTAGCGGGGGGGCCGGAAGATACGCAGTATTTT. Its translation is CASSQVLAGGPEDTQYF.